This T cell receptor beta chain was captured in a study of glioma-infiltrating T cells. This clonotype has at least ten counts. Using RNA template, CDR3s of TCR alpha and beta were amplified with iRepertoire arm-PCR. MiXCR, run by TCRdb on the multiplex PCR reads, gives a single entry per CDR3 protein. The table includes approximately 100,000 distinct CDR3 sequences, 20% to 30% detected once. Germline loops: CDR1 LGHDT, CDR2 YNNKEL (reference sequence). The CDR3 loop spans 11 amino acids. Trimming left V 1 base short and J 12 bases short, with 7 bases between. Sequencing was carried out using glioma tissue, nonneoplastic brain tissue, or PBMCs (not recorded which). The V gene is TRBV3-1, the J gene TRBJ1-5; D gene uncertain. This receptor was identified in a human donor with low-grade glioma or glioblastoma, undergoing nonglioma brain surgery, or in good health (not recorded which). The CDR3, as DNA: TGTGCCAGCAGCCAAGGGCAGTTCCAGCATTTT. Its translation is CASSQGQFQHF.